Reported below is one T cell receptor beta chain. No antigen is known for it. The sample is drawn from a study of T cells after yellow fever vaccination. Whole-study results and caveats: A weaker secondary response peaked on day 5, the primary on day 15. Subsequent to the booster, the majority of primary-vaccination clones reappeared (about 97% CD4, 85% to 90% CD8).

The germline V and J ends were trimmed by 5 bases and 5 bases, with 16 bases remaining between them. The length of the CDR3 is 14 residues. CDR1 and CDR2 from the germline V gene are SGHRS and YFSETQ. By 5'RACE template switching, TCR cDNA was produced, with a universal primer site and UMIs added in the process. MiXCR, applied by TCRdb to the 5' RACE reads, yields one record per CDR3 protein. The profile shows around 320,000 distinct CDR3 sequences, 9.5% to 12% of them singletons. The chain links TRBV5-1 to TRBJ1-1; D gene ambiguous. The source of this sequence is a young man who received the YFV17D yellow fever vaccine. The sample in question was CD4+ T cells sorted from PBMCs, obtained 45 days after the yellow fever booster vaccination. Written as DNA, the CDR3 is TGCGCCAGCAGAAAGGAGGACCGAAATACTGAAGCTTTCTTT. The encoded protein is CASRKEDRNTEAFF.